The sequence of this T cell receptor (beta chain) was determined in a study of T cells in Graves' hyperthyroidism and ophthalmopathy. Study findings and constraints: Most expanded thyroid clonotypes above 0.001 also appeared in blood.

RNA transcripts gave rise to amplified TCR beta CDR3 regions. TCR CDR3 regions were first amplified by RT-PCR with HTBI primers. A single record per CDR3 protein comes from TCRdb applying MiXCR to the multiplex PCR reads. The data contain around 440,000 distinct CDR3 sequences, approximately 15% of them seen just once; the ten biggest clones take up 7.5% to 8%. A remark on this clonotype: Its target is unknown.

It was uncontrolled infection, other autoimmune disease, pregnancy or lactation that excluded patients. The germline V and J ends were trimmed by 1 base and 5 bases, with 14 bases remaining between them. The CDR3 spans 15 residues. Germline CDR1 LGHNA, CDR2 YNFKEQ. The sequencing input was blood. The sequence came from a woman under 30 with Graves' hyperthyroidism. This chain uses TRBV4-2 with TRBJ1-1; D ambiguous. The CDR3: CASSQGFLGGTEAFF. The CDR3 nucleotides are TGTGCCAGCAGCCAAGGGTTCCTTGGTGGGACTGAAGCTTTCTTT.